This T cell receptor (beta chain) is from a study of CD8 T cells in Susac syndrome. CD8+ and CD4+ blood T cells underwent TCR beta sequencing. This clonotype was seen only a few times. It was with random hexamers that about 0.45 to 1 ug RNA was reverse transcribed. An immunoSEQ multiplex PCR amplified TCR beta CDR3 over 54 Vbeta and 13 Jbeta. TCRdb processed the immunoSEQ multiplex PCR reads anew with MiXCR; each CDR3 protein has one entry. The top ten clones hold about 0.15% of a sample with 210,000 or so distinct CDR3 sequences, 92% of them seen once. The sequenced material came from CD8+ T cells from PBMCs. This TCR was recovered from a human donor with multiple sclerosis.

CDR3 in amino acids: CASSLLAGGYNEQFF. CDR3 DNA sequence: TGTGCCAGTAGCCTCCTAGCGGGGGGCTACAATGAGCAGTTCTTC. This chain connects TRBV19 to TRBJ2-1, with 11 bases fitting TRBD2. There are 15 residues in the CDR3. In germline, CDR1 is LNHDA, CDR2 SQIVND (reference sequence). After removal of 6 bases from V and 3 bases from J, the junction contained 4 bases not matched to a gene.